The entry that follows covers one TCR beta chain sequence. Antigen specificity is unknown. These data are taken from a study of T cell responses to AZD1222 COVID-19 vaccine. The trim removed 5 bases at V and 8 bases at J, leaving 11 bases unmatched. Germline-derived CDR1 and CDR2 are SGHAT and FQNNGV. The CDR3 runs to 15 residues. Study findings and constraints: Baseline serostatus was positive in only six AZD1222 recipients. Spike was spanned by vaccine-associated CD4 TCRs, which were dominant at 160-218 and 743-854.

Sequencing was performed with immunoSEQ multiplex PCR; in TCRdb, only in-frame clones are kept and a portion is missing. Of 150,000 to 200,000 clones listed, approximately 90% were seen once; the top ten hold about 1.5%. This receptor was obtained from an adult in good health. The sequenced sample was peripheral blood, obtained on day 0 of AZD1222 vaccination. The chain combines TRBV11-2 with TRBJ2-1; TRBD2 aligns across 8 bases. The CDR3 reads CASSRREGLFDEQFF. The CDR3, as DNA: TGTGCCAGCAGCCGTCGGGAGGGCCTATTTGATGAGCAGTTCTTC.